This T cell receptor (delta chain) was identified during a study of Vδ1+ human thymocytes. Findings of the study overall: Unlike peripheral blood Vdelta1+ controls, thymic delta-chain sequences included approximately 20% Vdelta2 and few Vdelta3. In the thymus, TRG and TRD repertoires looked highly polyclonal with Gaussian CDR3 lengths.

CDR1 is TSWWSYY, CDR2 QGS, per germline. This CDR3 has 21 residues. The trim removed 2 bases at V and 1 base at J, leaving 17 bases unmatched. Extracted RNA was reverse transcribed into cDNA. The CDR3 regions were amplified by multiplex PCR from V-gene primers to a constant-region primer. TCRdb re-processed the multiplex PCR reads via CATT. The sample carries about 75,000 delta-chain clones, approximately 37% recorded once. A few counts support this clone. The antigen remains unidentified. The sorted cells were CD3+ Vdelta1+ Vdelta2- thymocytes from alphabeta-depleted thymus. Between roughly 98% and 99.6% of sorted thymocytes were Vdelta1+.

This receptor was obtained from a boy in the first two years of life who had congenital heart surgery. The rearrangement uses TRDV1 and TRDJ1, with TRDD3 matching 12 bases. Input material: Vdelta1+ gamma-delta thymocytes from the thymus. Subset of the sample: FACS-sorted CD3+ TCRalphabeta- TCRVdelta1+ TCRVdelta2- thymocytes. CDR3 loop: CALGECRDFTGGYSRTDKLIF. Here the CDR3 DNA reads TGTGCTCTTGGGGAATGTCGCGACTTTACTGGGGGATACAGTCGCACCGATAAACTCATCTTT.